The 13 T cell receptor beta chains in this list originate from one sample, sequenced in a study of Ad26.COV2.S vaccination and SARS-CoV-2 variants (dated by TCRdb to about 2021). Library preparation was by the immunoSEQ multiplex PCR assay. TCRdb retrieved this table from immuneACCESS and kept in-frame rearrangements only. Not all clones are present; in checked studies, unresolved V genes account for under half, and no reason is known for the remainder. Here the sample has 300,000 to 400,000 clones; over 80% occur a single time. The top ten clonotypes cover around 2% of the sample. The intended sense of this specimen's treatment or condition label: roughly 20 received Ad26.COV2.S at low or high dose, single or two shots; 5 received placebo; per-sample allocation not given. For vaccine and placebo recipients, the sequenced repertoires came from samples collected on day 63 after the first injection.

The sample consisted of peripheral blood, taken in a trial of Ad26.COV2.S vaccine versus placebo. These receptors all stem from a person aged 18 to 65 who received the Ad26.COV2.S COVID-19 vaccine or a placebo.

The V and J genes are TRBV15 and TRBJ1-6; 11 bases line up with TRBD1. V gave up 2 bases and J gave up 10 bases; unmatched junction bases: 1. The CDR3 length is 14 residues. The germline CDR1 and CDR2 sequences are LNHNV and YYDKDF (reference sequence). The CDR3 DNA sequence: TGTGCCACCAGCAGACGGGACAGGGGGTCACCCCTCCACTTT. It yields the protein CATSRRDRGSPLHF.

The chain carries TRBV19 and TRBJ2-2, with TRBD1 matching 9 bases. CDR1 and CDR2 (germline): LNHDA, SQIVND (reference sequence). V dropped 5 bases and J dropped 4; count of bases not matched to a gene: 8. This CDR3 has 16 residues. The CDR3 DNA reads TGTGCCAGTAGTGGCCGGGACAGGGTTGTCACCGGGGAGCTGTTTTTT. This codes for CASSGRDRVVTGELFF. Full variable domain (remainder filled in from reference TRBV19 and TRBJ2-2): DGGITQSPKYLFRKEGQNVTLSCEQNLNHDAMYWYRQDPGQGLRLIYYSQIVNDFQKGDIAEGYSVSREKKESFPLTVTSAQKNPTAFYLCASSGRDRVVTGELFFGEGSRLTVL.

This clone appeared a single time. The chain employs TRBV28 and TRBJ1-4, with a tentative D call TRBD1 (6 bases). V was trimmed by 5 bases and J by 8 bases, leaving 15 bases between them. The germline CDR1 and CDR2 sequences are MDHEN and SYDVKM. The CDR3 is 14 residues long. The CDR3 loop reads CASSLNREGEKLFF. CDR3 in DNA: TGTGCCAGCAGTCTGAACAGGGAGGGAGAAAAACTGTTTTTT.

The CDR3 coding sequence is TGCGCCAGCAGCTTGGGAGTGTCGGCAGGGCCACACGAGCAGTACTTC. It translates to CASSLGVSAGPHEQYF. V usage is TRBV5-1 and J usage is TRBJ2-7; D might be TRBD1 (5 bases). Germline values: CDR1 SGHRS, CDR2 YFSETQ. V was pared by 0 bases and J by 5 bases, with 18 bases between. CDR3 length: 16 amino acids.

This chain connects TRBV5-1 to TRBJ1-5; 8 bases agree with TRBD1. The J segment lost 5 bases and the V segment lost 3 bases, leaving 4 bases of the junction unmatched. This CDR3 has 14 amino acids. Per the germline V gene, CDR1 is SGHRS and CDR2 is YFSETQ. The CDR3 DNA reads TGCGCCAGCAGCTCCGGACAGGGTGATCAGCCCCAGCATTTT. This sequence encodes CASSSGQGDQPQHF.

This clone was seen a handful of times. V usage is TRBV7-2 and J usage is TRBJ2-7, with D perhaps matching TRBD1 (5 bases). This CDR3 has 15 residues. V lost 4 bases and J 2 bases, leaving 15 bases between the germline ends. Germline lookup yields CDR1 SGHTA and CDR2 FQGNSA. CDR3 amino acids: CASSWWGERPYEQYF. As DNA, the CDR3 is TGTGCCAGCAGCTGGTGGGGCGAACGGCCCTACGAGCAGTACTTC.

This chain links TRBV16 with TRBJ2-5; a possible D gene is TRBD2 (5 bases). The ends were cut back, 0 bases at V and 2 bases at J, with 7 bases in the middle. This CDR3 comprises 14 residues. Germline CDR1 is KGHSY and CDR2 is FQNENV. The CDR3 here is CASSQSSGQETQYF. For the CDR3, the DNA is TGTGCCAGCAGCCAATCGAGCGGACAAGAGACCCAGTACTTC.

In its sample, this clone was seen a few times. The chain joins TRBV12-5 to TRBJ2-1; TRBD2 aligns across 10 bases. CDR3 length equals 17 residues. Germline-derived CDR1 and CDR2 are LGHNT and FRNRAP. After removal of 0 bases from V and 4 bases from J, the junction contained 6 bases not matched to a gene. CDR3 in amino acids: CASGLVPLAGAYNEQFF. DNA of the CDR3: TGTGCTAGTGGTTTGGTACCCCTAGCGGGGGCTTACAATGAGCAGTTCTTC.

J is TRBJ1-2 and V is TRBV30, with 8 nucleotides matching TRBD1. This CDR3 contains 13 residues. After removal of 0 bases from V and 8 bases from J, the junction contained 5 bases not matched to a gene. The germline V gene has CDR1 GTSNPN and CDR2 SVGIG (reference sequence). The CDR3 is CAWSVLTGVGYTF. CDR3 in DNA: TGTGCCTGGAGTGTACTGACAGGGGTCGGCTACACCTTC.

This chain links TRBV7-2 with TRBJ2-5; perhaps TRBD1 as D (6 bases). Trimming shortened V by 5 bases and J by 7 bases, and 14 bases separated the two germline ends. The CDR3 sequence is 13 residues long. Germline CDR1 SGHTA, CDR2 FQGNSA. The CDR3 region is CASSLGQLGTQYF. CDR3 DNA: TGTGCCAGCAGCCTTGGACAGCTCGGGACCCAGTACTTC.

The V gene is TRBV5-1, the J gene TRBJ1-1; 9 nucleotides agree with TRBD1. Germline CDR1 SGHRS, CDR2 YFSETQ. This CDR3 is 15 amino acids long. The V gene end was trimmed by 6 bases and the J gene end by 1 base; junction bases not matched to a gene: 7. The CDR3 region has the DNA TGCGCCAGCACCCCGCCGGGACAGGGGAACACTGAAGCTTTCTTT. Its translation: CASTPPGQGNTEAFF.

The CDR3 spells CASNLQGNSYEQYF. The CDR3 DNA follows: TGTGCCAGCAACCTTCAGGGGAACTCCTACGAGCAGTACTTC. The chain links TRBV28 to TRBJ2-7, with D possibly matching TRBD1 (6 bases). Trimming took off 7 bases at V and 0 bases at J, with 13 bases between the two ends. Germline loops: CDR1 MDHEN, CDR2 SYDVKM. The CDR3 extends over 14 amino acids.

The chain combines TRBV5-1 with TRBJ1-6; TRBD1 agrees at 9 bases. CDR1 is SGHRS, CDR2 YFSETQ, per germline. The CDR3 runs to 17 residues. With 4 bases clipped from V and 10 bases from J, the junction kept 15 bases outside the gene matches. The CDR3 DNA reads TGCGCCAGCAGCCCCGGACAGGGGACGGGGATTCAATCACCCCTCCACTTT. Residues: CASSPGQGTGIQSPLHF.